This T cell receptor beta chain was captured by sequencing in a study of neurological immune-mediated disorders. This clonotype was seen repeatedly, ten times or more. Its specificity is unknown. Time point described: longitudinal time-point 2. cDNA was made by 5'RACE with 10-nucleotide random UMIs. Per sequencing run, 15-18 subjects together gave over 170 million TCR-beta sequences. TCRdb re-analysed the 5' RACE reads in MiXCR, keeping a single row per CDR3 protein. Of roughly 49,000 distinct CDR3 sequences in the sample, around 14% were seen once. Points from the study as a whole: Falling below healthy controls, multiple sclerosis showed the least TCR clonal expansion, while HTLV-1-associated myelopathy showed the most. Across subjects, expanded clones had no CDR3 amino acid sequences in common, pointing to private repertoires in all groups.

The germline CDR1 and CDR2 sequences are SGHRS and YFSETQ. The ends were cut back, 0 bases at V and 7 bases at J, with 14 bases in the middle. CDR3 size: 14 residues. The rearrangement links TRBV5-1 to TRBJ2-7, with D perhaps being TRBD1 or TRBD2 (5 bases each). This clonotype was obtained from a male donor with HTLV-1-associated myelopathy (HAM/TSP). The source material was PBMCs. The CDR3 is CASSLGDLSGEQYF. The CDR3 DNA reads TGCGCCAGCAGCTTGGGGGACCTATCTGGGGAGCAGTACTTC.